This T cell receptor beta chain emerged from a study of T cell changes during pregnancy in multiple sclerosis. Profiled with immunoSEQ multiplex PCR; TCRdb holds only in-frame clones, not every one. The sample records 58,000 or so clones, roughly 90% being singletons. Sequenced here: peripheral blood, sampled in the first trimester of pregnancy. This receptor was obtained from a female donor with multiple sclerosis, enrolled in a pregnancy study.

CDR3 sequence reads: CASSVGLDDRGLGYTF. CDR3 bases: TGTGCCAGCAGCGTAGGCCTAGACGACAGGGGTCTAGGCTACACCTTC. The chain is built from TRBV9 and TRBJ1-2, with 8 bases fitting TRBD1. Germline V CDR1 and CDR2: SGDLS, YYNGEE. J was trimmed by 8 bases and V by 0 bases; bases with no gene match: 12. This CDR3 spans 16 amino acids.